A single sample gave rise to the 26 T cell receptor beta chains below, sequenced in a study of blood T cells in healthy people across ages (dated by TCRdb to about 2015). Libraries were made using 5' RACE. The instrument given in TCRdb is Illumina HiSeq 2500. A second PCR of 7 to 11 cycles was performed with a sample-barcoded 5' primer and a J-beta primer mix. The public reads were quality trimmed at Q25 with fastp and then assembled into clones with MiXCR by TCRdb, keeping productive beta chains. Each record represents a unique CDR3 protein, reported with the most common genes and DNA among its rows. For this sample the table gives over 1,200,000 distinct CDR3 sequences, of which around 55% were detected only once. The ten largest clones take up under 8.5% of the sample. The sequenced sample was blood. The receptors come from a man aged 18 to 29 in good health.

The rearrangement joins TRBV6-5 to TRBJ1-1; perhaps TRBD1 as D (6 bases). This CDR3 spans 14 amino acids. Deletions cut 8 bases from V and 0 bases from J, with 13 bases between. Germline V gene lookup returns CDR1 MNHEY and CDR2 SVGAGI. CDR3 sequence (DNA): TGTGCCAGCTGTACACAGGGAATGAACACTGAAGCTTTCTTT. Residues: CASCTQGMNTEAFF.

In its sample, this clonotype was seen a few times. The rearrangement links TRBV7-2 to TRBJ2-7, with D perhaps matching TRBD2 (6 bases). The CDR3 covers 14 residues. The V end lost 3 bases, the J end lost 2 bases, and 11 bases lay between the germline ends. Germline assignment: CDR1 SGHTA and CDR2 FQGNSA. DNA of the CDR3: TGTGCCAGCAGCTTCCCGGGACTGCCCTACGAGCAGTACTTC. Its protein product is CASSFPGLPYEQYF.

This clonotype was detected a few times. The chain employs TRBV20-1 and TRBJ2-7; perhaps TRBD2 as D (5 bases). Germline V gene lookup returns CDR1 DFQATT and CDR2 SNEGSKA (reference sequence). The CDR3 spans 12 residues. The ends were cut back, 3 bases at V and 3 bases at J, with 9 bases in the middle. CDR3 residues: CSARRANYEQYF. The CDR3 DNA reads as TGCAGTGCTAGGCGGGCAAACTACGAGCAGTACTTC.

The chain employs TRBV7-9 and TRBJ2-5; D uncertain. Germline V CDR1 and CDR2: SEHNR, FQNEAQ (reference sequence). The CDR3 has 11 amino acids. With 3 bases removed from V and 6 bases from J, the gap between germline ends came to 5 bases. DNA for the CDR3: TGTGCCAGCAGCTTTGATAAGACCCAGTACTTC. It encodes CASSFDKTQYF.

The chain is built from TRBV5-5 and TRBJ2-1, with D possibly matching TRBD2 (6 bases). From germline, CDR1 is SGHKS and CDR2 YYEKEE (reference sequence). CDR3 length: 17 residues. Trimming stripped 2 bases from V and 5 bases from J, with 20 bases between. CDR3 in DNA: TGTGCCAGCAGCTTTCAGTCCGGGACTGATCTGGACAATGAGCAGTTCTTC. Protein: CASSFQSGTDLDNEQFF. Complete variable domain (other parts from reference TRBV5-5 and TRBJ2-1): DAGVTQSPTHLIKTRGQQVTLRCSPISGHKSVSWYQQVLGQGPQFIFQYYEKEERGRGNFPDRFSARQFPNYSSELNVNALLLGDSALYLCASSFQSGTDLDNEQFFGPGTRLTVL.

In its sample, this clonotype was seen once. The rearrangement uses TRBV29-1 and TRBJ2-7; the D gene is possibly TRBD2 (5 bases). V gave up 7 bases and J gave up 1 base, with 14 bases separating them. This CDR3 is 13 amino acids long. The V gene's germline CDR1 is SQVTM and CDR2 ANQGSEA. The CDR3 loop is CSAVTGNSYEQYF. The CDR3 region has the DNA TGCAGCGCCGTAACCGGGAATTCCTACGAGCAGTACTTC.

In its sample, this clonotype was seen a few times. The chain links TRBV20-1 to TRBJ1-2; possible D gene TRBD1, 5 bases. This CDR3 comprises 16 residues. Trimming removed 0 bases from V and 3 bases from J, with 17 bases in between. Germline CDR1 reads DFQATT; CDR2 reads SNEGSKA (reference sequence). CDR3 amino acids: CSAREFVPGADYGYTF. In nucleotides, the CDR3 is TGCAGTGCTAGAGAATTTGTCCCTGGGGCCGACTATGGCTACACCTTC.

CDR3 amino acids: CASSRVGLSGETQYF. CDR3 in DNA: TGCGCCAGCAGCCGAGTTGGGCTCTCGGGAGAGACCCAGTACTTC. The chain links TRBV4-1 to TRBJ2-5; no definite D call. The CDR3 runs to 15 residues. The V and J ends lost 4 bases and 4 bases respectively, with 16 bases between them. Germline CDR1 and CDR2: MGHRA and YSYEKL.

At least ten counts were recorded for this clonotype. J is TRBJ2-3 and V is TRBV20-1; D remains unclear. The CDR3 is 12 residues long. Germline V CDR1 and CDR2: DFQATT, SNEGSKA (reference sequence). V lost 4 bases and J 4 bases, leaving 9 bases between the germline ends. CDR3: CSAKGFADTQYF. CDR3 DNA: TGCAGTGCTAAAGGTTTCGCAGATACGCAGTATTTT.

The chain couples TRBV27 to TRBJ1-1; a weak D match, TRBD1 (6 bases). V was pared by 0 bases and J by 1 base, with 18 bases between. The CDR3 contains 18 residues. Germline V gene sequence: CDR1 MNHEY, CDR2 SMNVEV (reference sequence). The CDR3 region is CASSLSQRGGGPNTEAFF. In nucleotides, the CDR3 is TGTGCCAGCAGTTTATCGCAGCGAGGGGGGGGACCGAACACTGAAGCTTTCTTT.

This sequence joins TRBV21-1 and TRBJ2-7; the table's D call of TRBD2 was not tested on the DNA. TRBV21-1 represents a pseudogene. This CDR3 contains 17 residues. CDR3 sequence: CASSLDRPAVGTYEQYF. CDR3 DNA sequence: TGTGCCAGCAGCTTAGATAGGCCCGCAGTCGGAACCTACGAGCAGTACTTC.

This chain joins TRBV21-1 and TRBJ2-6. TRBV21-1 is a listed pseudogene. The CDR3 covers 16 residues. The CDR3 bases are TGTGCCAGCAGCACTAAGGACCGCGCTGGGGCCAACGTCCTGACTTTC. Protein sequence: CASSTKDRAGANVLTF.

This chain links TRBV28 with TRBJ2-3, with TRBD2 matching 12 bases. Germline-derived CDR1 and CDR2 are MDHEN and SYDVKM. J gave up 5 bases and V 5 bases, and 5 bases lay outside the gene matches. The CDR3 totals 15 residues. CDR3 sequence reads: CASSSETSGGDTQYF. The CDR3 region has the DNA TGTGCCAGCAGTAGCGAGACTAGCGGGGGAGATACGCAGTATTTT.

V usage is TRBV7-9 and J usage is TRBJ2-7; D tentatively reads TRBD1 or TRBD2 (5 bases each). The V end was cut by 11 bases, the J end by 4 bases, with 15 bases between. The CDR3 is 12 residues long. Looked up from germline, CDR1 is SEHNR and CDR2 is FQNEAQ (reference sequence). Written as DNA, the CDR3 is TGTGCCTTCGGGGCGGACCCTTACGAGCAGTACTTC. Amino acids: CAFGADPYEQYF. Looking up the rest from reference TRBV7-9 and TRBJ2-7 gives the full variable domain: DTGVSQNPRHKITKRGQNVTFRCDPISEHNRLYWYRQTLGQGPEFLTYFQNEAQLEKSRLLSDRFSAERPKGSFSTLEIQRTEQGDSAMYLCAFGADPYEQYFGPGTRLTVT.

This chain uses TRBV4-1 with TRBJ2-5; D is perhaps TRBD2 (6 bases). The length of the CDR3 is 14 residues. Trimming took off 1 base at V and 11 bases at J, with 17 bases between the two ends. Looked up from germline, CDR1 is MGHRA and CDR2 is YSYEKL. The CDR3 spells CASSQVGTSTEQYF. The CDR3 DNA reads TGCGCCAGCAGCCAAGTTGGGACTTCAACGGAGCAGTACTTC.

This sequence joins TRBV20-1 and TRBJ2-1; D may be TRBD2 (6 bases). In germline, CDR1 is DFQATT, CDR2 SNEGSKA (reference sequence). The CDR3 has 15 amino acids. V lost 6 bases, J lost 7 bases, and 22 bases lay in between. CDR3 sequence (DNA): TGCAGTGCGATCACGTGGGACTCCTCGGTAAATGAGCAGTTCTTC. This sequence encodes CSAITWDSSVNEQFF.

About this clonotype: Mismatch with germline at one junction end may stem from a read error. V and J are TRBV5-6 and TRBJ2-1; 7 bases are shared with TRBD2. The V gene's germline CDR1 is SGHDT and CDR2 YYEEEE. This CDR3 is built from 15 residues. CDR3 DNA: TGTGCCAGCATCTTGTGGGGGGGCTCCTACAATGAGCAGTTCTTC. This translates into CASILWGGSYNEQFF.

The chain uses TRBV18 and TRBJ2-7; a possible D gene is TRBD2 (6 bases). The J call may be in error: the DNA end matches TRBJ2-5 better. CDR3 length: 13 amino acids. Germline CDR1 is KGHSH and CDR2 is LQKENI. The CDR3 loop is CASSPDYGETQYF. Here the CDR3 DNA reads TGTGCCAGCTCACCGGACTATGGAGAGACCCAGTACTTC.

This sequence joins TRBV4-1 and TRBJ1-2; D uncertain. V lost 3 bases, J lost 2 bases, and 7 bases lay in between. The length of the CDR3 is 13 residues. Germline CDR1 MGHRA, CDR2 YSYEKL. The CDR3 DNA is TGCGCCAGCAGCCAGTTGGACAACTATGGCTACACCTTC. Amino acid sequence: CASSQLDNYGYTF.

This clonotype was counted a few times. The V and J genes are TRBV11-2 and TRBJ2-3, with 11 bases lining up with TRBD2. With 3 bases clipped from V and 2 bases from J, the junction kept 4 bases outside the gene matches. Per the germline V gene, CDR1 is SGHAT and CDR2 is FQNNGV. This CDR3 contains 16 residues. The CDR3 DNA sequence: TGTGCCAGCAGCTTCCGACTAGCGGGATTCACAGATACGCAGTATTTT. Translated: CASSFRLAGFTDTQYF.

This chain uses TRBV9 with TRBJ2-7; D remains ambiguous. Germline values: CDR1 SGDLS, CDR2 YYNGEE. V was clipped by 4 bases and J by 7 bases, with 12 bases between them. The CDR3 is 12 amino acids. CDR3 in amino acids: CASSLTNAEQYF. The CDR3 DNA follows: TGTGCCAGCAGCCTCACCAACGCGGAGCAGTACTTC.

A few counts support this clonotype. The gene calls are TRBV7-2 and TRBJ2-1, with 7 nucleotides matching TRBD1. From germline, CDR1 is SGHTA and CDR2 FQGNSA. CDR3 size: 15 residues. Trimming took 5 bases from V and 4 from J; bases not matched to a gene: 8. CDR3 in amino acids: CASSQNRGTYNEQFF. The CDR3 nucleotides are TGTGCCAGCAGCCAGAACAGGGGAACTTACAATGAGCAGTTCTTC.

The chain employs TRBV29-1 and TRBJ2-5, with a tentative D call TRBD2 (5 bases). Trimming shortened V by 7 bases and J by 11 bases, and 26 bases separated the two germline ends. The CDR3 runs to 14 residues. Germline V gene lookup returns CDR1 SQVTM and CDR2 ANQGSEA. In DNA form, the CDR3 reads TGCAGCGCCCTACTAGGCCTCCAGGACGAGTCGCAGTACTTC. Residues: CSALLGLQDESQYF.

This CDR3 reads CSRNWNEQFF. As DNA, the CDR3 is TGCAGCCGAAATTGGAATGAGCAGTTCTTC. V usage is TRBV29-1 and J usage is TRBJ2-1; D gene unclear. Germline V gene sequence: CDR1 SQVTM, CDR2 ANQGSEA. The CDR3 length is 10 residues. Trimming left V 8 bases short and J 7 bases short, with 9 bases between.

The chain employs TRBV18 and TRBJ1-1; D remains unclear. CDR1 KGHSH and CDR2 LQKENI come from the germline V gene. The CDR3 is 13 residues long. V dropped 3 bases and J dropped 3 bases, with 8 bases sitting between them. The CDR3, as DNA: TGTGCCAGCTCACCTGACTCCGACACTGAAGCTTTCTTT. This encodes CASSPDSDTEAFF.

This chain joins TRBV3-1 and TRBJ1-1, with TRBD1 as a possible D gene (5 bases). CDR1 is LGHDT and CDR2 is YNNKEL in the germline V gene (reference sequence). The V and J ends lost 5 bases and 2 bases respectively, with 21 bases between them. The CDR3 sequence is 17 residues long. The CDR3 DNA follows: TGTGCCAGCAGCGAAAAACCTTTAGGGGACGCTAACACTGAAGCTTTCTTT. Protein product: CASSEKPLGDANTEAFF.